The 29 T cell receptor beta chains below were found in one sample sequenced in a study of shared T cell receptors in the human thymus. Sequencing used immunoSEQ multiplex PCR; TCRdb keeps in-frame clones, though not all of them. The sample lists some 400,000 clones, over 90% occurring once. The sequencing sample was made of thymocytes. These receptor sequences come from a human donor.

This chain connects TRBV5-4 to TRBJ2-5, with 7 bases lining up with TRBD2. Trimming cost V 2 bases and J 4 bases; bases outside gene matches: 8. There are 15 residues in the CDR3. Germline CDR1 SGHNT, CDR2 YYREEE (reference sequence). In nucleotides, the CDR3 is TGTGCCAGCAGCTTCTATCTGGGGGGGAGAGAGACCCAGTACTTC. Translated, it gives CASSFYLGGRETQYF.

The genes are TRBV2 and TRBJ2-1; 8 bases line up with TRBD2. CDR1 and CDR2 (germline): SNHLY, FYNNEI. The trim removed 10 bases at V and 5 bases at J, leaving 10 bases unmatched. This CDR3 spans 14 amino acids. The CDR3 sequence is CANKPGGLHNEQFF. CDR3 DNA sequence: TGTGCCAACAAGCCGGGAGGGCTACACAATGAGCAGTTCTTC.

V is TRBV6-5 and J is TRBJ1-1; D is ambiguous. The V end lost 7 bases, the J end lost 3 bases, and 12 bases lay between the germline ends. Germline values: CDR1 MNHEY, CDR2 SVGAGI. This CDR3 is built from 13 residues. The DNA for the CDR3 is TGTGCCAGCACGGAGGGAGAGGACACTGAAGCTTTCTTT. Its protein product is CASTEGEDTEAFF.

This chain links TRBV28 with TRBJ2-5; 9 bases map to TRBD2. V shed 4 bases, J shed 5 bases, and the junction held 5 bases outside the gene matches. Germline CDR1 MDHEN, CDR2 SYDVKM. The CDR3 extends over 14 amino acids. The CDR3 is CASSSAGGNETQYF. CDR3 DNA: TGTGCCAGCAGTTCGGCGGGAGGGAATGAGACCCAGTACTTC.

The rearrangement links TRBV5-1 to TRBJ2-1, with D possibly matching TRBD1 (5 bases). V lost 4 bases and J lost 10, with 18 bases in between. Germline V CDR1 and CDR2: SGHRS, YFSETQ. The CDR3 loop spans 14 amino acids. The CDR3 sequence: CASSVNRTPEEQFF. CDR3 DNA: TGCGCCAGCAGCGTTAACAGGACCCCTGAAGAGCAGTTCTTC.

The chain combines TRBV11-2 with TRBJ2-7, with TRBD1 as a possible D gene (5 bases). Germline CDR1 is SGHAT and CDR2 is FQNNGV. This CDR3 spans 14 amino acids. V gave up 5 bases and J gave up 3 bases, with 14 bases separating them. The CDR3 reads CASSQGWGYYEQYF. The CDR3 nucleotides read TGTGCCAGCAGCCAGGGATGGGGCTACTACGAGCAGTACTTC.

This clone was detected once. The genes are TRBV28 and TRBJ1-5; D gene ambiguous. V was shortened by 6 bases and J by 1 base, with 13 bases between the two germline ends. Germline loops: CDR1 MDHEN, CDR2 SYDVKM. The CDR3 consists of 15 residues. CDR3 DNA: TGTGCCAGCAGCTCCCTAGGACGGAGCAATCAGCCCCAGCATTTT. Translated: CASSSLGRSNQPQHF.

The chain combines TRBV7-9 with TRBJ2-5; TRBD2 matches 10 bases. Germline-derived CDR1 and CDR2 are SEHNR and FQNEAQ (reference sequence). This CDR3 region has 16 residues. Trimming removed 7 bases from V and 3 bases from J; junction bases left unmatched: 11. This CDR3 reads CASIDPSGSSKETQYF. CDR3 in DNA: TGTGCCAGCATAGACCCTAGCGGGAGCTCGAAAGAGACCCAGTACTTC.

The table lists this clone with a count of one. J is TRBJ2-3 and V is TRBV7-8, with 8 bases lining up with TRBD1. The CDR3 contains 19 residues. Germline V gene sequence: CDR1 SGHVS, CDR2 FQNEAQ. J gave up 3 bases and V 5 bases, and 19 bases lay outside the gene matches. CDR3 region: CASSTMGGQGAVWTDTQYF. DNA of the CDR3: TGTGCCAGCAGCACAATGGGTGGGCAGGGGGCCGTCTGGACAGATACGCAGTATTTT.

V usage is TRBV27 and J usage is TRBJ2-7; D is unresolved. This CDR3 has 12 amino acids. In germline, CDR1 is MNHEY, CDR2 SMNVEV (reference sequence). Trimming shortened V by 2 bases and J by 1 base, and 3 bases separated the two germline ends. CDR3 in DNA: TGTGCCAGCAGTTTAGGATCCTACGAGCAGTACTTC. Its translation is CASSLGSYEQYF.

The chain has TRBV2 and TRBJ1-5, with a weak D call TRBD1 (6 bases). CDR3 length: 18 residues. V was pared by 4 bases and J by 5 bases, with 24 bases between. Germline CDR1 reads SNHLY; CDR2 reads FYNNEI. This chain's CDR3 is CASSVQGHPGTPDQPQHF. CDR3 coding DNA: TGTGCCAGCAGTGTCCAGGGACATCCAGGAACTCCAGATCAGCCCCAGCATTTT.

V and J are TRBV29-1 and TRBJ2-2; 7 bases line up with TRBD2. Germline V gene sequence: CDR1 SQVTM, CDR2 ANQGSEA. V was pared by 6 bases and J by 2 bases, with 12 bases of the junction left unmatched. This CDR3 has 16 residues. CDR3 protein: CSVVPPGLPNTGELFF. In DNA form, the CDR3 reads TGCAGCGTCGTACCCCCGGGACTACCAAACACCGGGGAGCTGTTTTTT.

DNA for the CDR3: TGTGCCAGCAGCTTAGCCCGGGACAGGTACACAGATACGCAGTATTTT. Translated: CASSLARDRYTDTQYF. The rearrangement links TRBV7-2 to TRBJ2-3; TRBD1 aligns across 8 bases. The CDR3 has 16 amino acids. Germline values: CDR1 SGHTA, CDR2 FQGNSA. V was clipped by 0 bases and J by 2 bases; unmatched bases: 4.

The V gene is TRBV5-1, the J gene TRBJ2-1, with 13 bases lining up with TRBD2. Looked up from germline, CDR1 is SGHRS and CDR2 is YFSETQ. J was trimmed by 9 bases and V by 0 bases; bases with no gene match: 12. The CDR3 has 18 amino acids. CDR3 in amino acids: CASSLEVRGLAGVSEQFF. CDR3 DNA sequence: TGCGCCAGCAGCTTGGAGGTTCGAGGACTAGCGGGAGTATCTGAGCAGTTCTTC.

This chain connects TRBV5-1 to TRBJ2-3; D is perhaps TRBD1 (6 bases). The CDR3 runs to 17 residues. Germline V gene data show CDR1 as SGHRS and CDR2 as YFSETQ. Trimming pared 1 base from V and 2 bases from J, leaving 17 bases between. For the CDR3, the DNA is TGCGCCAGCAGCTTGCTTAACGGGACACGGTACACAGATACGCAGTATTTT. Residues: CASSLLNGTRYTDTQYF.

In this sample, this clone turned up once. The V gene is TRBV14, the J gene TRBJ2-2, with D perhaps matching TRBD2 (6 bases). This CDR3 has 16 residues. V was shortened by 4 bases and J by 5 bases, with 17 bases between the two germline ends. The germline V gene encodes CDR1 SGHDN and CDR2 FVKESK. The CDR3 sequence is CASSPSRPGETGELFF. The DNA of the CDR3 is TGTGCCAGCAGCCCCTCCCGGCCGGGGGAGACCGGGGAGCTGTTTTTT.

CDR3 bases: TGTGCCACCGAACGGTCACAAATTAACTACGAGCAGTACTTC. Protein product: CATERSQINYEQYF. The chain employs TRBV27 and TRBJ2-7; D remains ambiguous. Between the trimmed V and J ends, which lost 10 bases and 3 bases, there was a span of 19 bases. CDR1 and CDR2 (germline): MNHEY, SMNVEV (reference sequence). The CDR3 covers 14 residues.

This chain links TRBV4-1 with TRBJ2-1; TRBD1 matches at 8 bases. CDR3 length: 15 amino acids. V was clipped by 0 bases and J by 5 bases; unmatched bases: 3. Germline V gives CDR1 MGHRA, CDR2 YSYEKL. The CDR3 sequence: CASSQDGTGHNEQFF. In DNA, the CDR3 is TGCGCCAGCAGCCAAGATGGGACAGGTCACAATGAGCAGTTCTTC.

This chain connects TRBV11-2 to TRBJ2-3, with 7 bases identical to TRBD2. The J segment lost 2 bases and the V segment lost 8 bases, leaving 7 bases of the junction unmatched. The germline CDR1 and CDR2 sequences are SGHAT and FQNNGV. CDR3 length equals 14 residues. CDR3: CASSLADPTDTQYF. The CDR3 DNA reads TGTGCCAGCTCCCTAGCGGACCCCACAGATACGCAGTATTTT.

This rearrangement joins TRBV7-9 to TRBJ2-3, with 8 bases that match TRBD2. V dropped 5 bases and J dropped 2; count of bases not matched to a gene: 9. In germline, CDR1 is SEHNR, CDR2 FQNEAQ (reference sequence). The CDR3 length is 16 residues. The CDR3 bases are TGTGCCAGCAGCCGACGCGGGGGGCGCACCACAGATACGCAGTATTTT. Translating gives CASSRRGGRTTDTQYF.

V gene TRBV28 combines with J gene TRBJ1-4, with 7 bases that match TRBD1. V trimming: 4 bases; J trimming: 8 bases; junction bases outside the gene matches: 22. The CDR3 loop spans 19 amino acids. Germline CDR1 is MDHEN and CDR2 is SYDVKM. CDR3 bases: TGTGCCAGCAGTTCTTATCATCACCGGACAGGCTCCCCCGGGGAAAAACTGTTTTTT. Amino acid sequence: CASSSYHHRTGSPGEKLFF.

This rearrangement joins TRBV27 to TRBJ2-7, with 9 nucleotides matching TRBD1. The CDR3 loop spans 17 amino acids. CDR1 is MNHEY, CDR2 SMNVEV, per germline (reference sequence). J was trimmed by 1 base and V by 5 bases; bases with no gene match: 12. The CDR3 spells CASSLPPGTGISYEQYF. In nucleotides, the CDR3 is TGTGCCAGCAGTCTCCCTCCGGGGACAGGGATATCCTACGAGCAGTACTTC.

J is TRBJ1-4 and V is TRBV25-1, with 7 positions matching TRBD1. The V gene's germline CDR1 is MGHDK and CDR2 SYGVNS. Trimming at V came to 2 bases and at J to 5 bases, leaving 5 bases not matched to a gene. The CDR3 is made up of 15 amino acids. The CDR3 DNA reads TGTGCCAGCAGTGAAGGGACAGAGACAAATGAAAAACTGTTTTTT. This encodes CASSEGTETNEKLFF.

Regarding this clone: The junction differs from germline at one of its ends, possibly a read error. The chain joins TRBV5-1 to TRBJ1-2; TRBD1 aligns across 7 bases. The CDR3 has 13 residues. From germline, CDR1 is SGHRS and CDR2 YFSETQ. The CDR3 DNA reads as TGTGCCAGCAGCTTGACAGGGCCCTATGGCTACACCTTC. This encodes CASSLTGPYGYTF.

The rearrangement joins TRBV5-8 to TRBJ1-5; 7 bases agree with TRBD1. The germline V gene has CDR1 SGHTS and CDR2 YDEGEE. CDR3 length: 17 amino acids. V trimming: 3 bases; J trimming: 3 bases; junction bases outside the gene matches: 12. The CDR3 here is CASSSAPQQGINQPQHF. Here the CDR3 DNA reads TGTGCCAGCAGCTCCGCCCCACAACAGGGGATCAATCAGCCCCAGCATTTT.

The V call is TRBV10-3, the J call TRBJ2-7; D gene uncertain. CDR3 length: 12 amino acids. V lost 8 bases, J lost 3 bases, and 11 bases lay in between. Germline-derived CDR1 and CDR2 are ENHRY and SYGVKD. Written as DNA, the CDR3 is TGTGCCATCGGGCCCAGATTCTACGAGCAGTACTTC. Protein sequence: CAIGPRFYEQYF.

The CDR3 reads CASSDPIGVGVYEQYF. The CDR3 nucleotides read TGTGCCAGCAGTGACCCCATAGGGGTGGGGGTCTACGAGCAGTACTTC. The chain couples TRBV6-1 to TRBJ2-7; the D call may be TRBD1 or TRBD2 (5 bases each). The V end lost 3 bases, the J end lost 3 bases, and 18 bases lay between the germline ends. In germline, CDR1 is MNHNS, CDR2 SASEGT. CDR3 size: 16 residues.

The CDR3 sequence is CASRSVQADYQPQHF. The CDR3 coding sequence is TGTGCCAGCCGCAGTGTGCAGGCTGACTATCAGCCCCAGCATTTT. This chain joins TRBV6-6 and TRBJ1-5; D gene unclear. The CDR3 totals 15 residues. Germline CDR1 and CDR2: MNHNY and SVGAGI (reference sequence). Trimming shortened V by 8 bases and J by 5 bases, and 19 bases separated the two germline ends.

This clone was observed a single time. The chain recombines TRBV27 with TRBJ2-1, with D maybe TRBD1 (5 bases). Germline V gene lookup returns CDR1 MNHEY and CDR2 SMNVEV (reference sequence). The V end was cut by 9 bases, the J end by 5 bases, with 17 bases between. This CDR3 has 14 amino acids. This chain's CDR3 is CARSQGYFDNEQFF. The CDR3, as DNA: TGTGCCAGGAGCCAGGGTTATTTTGACAATGAGCAGTTCTTC.